This T cell receptor beta chain emerged from a study of human T cells and chemical hapten exposure. Study-level information: Upper back patch tests used 0.01% DPC, scored after 6 days.

Many counts were recorded for this clonotype. Each CDR3 protein gets one entry after TCRdb re-called the RACE reads with MiXCR. The table has tens of thousands of distinct CDR3 sequences, approximately 8% seen once. This CDR3 spans 14 amino acids. Trimming left V 0 bases short and J 1 base short, with 7 bases between. CDR1 and CDR2 (germline): SGHRS, YFSETQ. Time point described: patch test 1, 2 weeks after DPC sensitization. Treatment: therapeutic diphenylcyclopropenone sensitization with weekly scalp DPC. The genes are TRBV5-1 and TRBJ1-1, with unresolved D. Sample: whole blood, taken in connection with sensitization to the hapten diphenylcyclopropenone (DPC). The receptor was isolated from a woman in her twenties or thirties with alopecia areata. Some clones in this sample may be carry-over from other donors' samples. The CDR3 sequence is CASSLAGRNTEAFF. CDR3 nucleotide sequence: TGCGCCAGCAGCTTGGCGGGGAGGAACACTGAAGCTTTCTTT.